Shown below are 8 T cell receptor beta chains from a single sample sequenced in a study of T cells in Graves' hyperthyroidism and ophthalmopathy (dated by TCRdb to between 2018 and 2020). The library was prepared using multiplex PCR. Data came from an Illumina HiSeq 2000. The TCR beta CDR3 regions were amplified from the RNA transcripts. The first round of RT-PCR for the TCR CDR3 was performed with the HTBI primer set and the Qiagen OneStep RT-PCR kit. TCRdb trimmed the raw reads at Q25, called clones with MiXCR and kept productive beta chains. Each entry merges the rows of one CDR3 protein and shows their most common DNA and genes. The sample table shows some 550,000 distinct CDR3 sequences, and about a sixth are seen once. The top ten constitute roughly 3.5% of the sample. Sequencing was carried out using blood. The receptor set was obtained from a middle-aged woman with Graves' ophthalmopathy.

V and J are TRBV10-3 and TRBJ1-2, with no clear D. In germline, CDR1 is ENHRY, CDR2 SYGVKD. The CDR3 covers 11 residues. Trimming removed 4 bases at V and 8 bases at J, with 8 bases between. CDR3 sequence: CAISGGVGYTF. CDR3 nucleotides: TGTGCCATCAGTGGAGGCGTCGGCTACACCTTC.

The chain has TRBV7-2 and TRBJ1-2, with a possible D match to TRBD1 (5 bases). The V end lost 6 bases, the J end lost 0 bases, and 14 bases lay between the germline ends. The CDR3 has 15 amino acids. Germline loops: CDR1 SGHTA, CDR2 FQGNSA. The chain's CDR3 is CASSPGPFANYGYTF. For the CDR3, the DNA is TGTGCCAGCAGTCCGGGACCCTTCGCTAACTATGGCTACACCTTC. The whole variable domain, remainder taken from reference TRBV7-2 and TRBJ1-2, is GAGVSQSPSNKVTEKGKDVELRCDPISGHTALYWYRQSLGQGLEFLIYFQGNSAPDKSGLPSDRFSAERTGGSVSTLTIQRTQQEDSAVYLCASSPGPFANYGYTFGSGTRLTVV.

This clonotype was observed a handful of times. CDR3 nucleotide sequence: TGTGCCAGCAGTTATACTGCCTCTGGAAACACCATATATTTT. This codes for CASSYTASGNTIYF. This sequence joins TRBV6-1 and TRBJ1-3, with no clear D. Trimming removed 5 bases from V and 0 bases from J, with 8 bases in between. CDR3 size: 14 residues. Per germline, CDR1 MNHNS and CDR2 SASEGT.

This clonotype was seen ten or more times. CDR3 in DNA: TGCAGTGCTAGTCGGACAGGCCCCTTTGAGCAGTACTTC. Its protein product is CSASRTGPFEQYF. This chain links TRBV20-1 with TRBJ2-7; 7 nucleotides align to TRBD1. CDR1 and CDR2 from the germline V gene are DFQATT and SNEGSKA (reference sequence). The J segment lost 7 bases and the V segment lost 3 bases, leaving 9 bases of the junction unmatched. This CDR3 comprises 13 residues.

In this sample, this clonotype turned up many times. The chain joins TRBV2 to TRBJ2-3, with no clear D. This CDR3 comprises 14 residues. Trimming left V 0 bases short and J 6 bases short, with 10 bases between. The germline CDR1 and CDR2 sequences are SNHLY and FYNNEI. CDR3 DNA: TGTGCCAGCAGTGAAGCTAACACTTGGGATACGCAGTATTTT. Protein product: CASSEANTWDTQYF.

This clonotype was seen only a few times. This CDR3 is CSARSLRGSSYNSPLHF. The CDR3, as DNA: TGCAGTGCTAGATCTCTCCGGGGAAGCTCCTATAATTCACCCCTCCACTTT. The rearrangement links TRBV20-1 to TRBJ1-6; D gene uncertain. V was clipped by 2 bases and J by 0 bases, with 14 bases between them. Germline V gene data show CDR1 as DFQATT and CDR2 as SNEGSKA (reference sequence). The length of the CDR3 is 17 residues.

The J gene is TRBJ1-1, the V gene TRBV5-1; 7 nucleotides line up with TRBD1. This CDR3 is built from 17 residues. J gave up 2 bases and V 0 bases, and 10 bases lay outside the gene matches. Germline lookup yields CDR1 SGHRS and CDR2 YFSETQ. DNA of the CDR3: TGCGCCAGCAGCTTGGCCCCTTCTGACAGGGCTAACACTGAAGCTTTCTTT. It specifies CASSLAPSDRANTEAFF.

This clonotype came up many times. The genes are TRBV28 and TRBJ1-5, with 9 bases identical to TRBD1. Germline CDR1 MDHEN, CDR2 SYDVKM. J was trimmed by 4 bases and V by 6 bases; bases with no gene match: 7. This CDR3 spans 15 amino acids. CDR3 DNA: TGTGCCAGCAGCTTACAGGGGGCGAGAAATCAGCCCCAGCATTTT. Encoded protein: CASSLQGARNQPQHF.